This T cell receptor (beta chain) was profiled in a study of beta chain features in type 1 diabetes. Since all of the isolated RNA was reverse transcribed, expressed TCRB transcripts were what got sequenced. Assay used: immunoSEQ multiplex PCR; TCRdb lists only in-frame clones, some missing. The sample lists 300,000 to 450,000 clones; 10% to 15% were seen once. Study-wide findings and caveats: Moderate but significant shortening of TCRB CDR3s was recorded in all four CD4+ subsets from Type 1 diabetes patients.

A remark on this clone: What it binds is unknown.

V was pared by 2 bases and J by 6 bases, with 3 bases between. The CDR3 loop spans 11 amino acids. The V gene's germline CDR1 is SGHVS and CDR2 FNYEAQ. The receptor was derived from a man aged 18 to 29 in good health. Material: naive CD4+ T cells from blood. The genes are TRBV7-6 and TRBJ2-3; no clear D. As DNA, the CDR3 is TGTGCCAGCAGCTTATCGGATACGCAGTATTTT. It yields the protein CASSLSDTQYF.